The rows below give T cell receptor beta chains drawn from one sample of a study of T cell responses to AZD1222 COVID-19 vaccine. Only in-frame clones appear in the TCRdb table, and some are missing; sequencing was by immunoSEQ multiplex PCR. The table has just under 100,000 clones, nearly 90% seen once. Sample: peripheral blood, taken on day 0 of AZD1222 vaccination. The receptor set was obtained from an adult in good health. CDR3s include the opening cysteine and the closing phenylalanine or tryptophan. D genes are given only for firm matches. Not all rows give a size; the values are once, few, many and, for expanded clones, a class.

>.|TRBJ2-7|.|TRBV6-2/TRBV6-3
TGTGCCAGCAGTCCCCTCCAGGACAGCTACCAGAACGAGCAGTACTTC
CASSPLQDSYQNEQYF
>.|TRBJ2-2|.|TRBV7-9
TGTGCCAGCAGCTCAACCGGGATCAGTACCGGGGAGCTGTTTTTT
CASSSTGISTGELFF
>TRBD2|TRBJ2-3|few|TRBV3-1/TRBV3-2
TGTGCCAGCAGCCAAAGGGGTAGCGGGGGGGCCACCACAGATACGCAGTATTTT
CASSQRGSGGATTDTQYF
>.|TRBJ1-2|.|TRBV28
TGTGCCAGCAGTCCCCTCAGGGCCTATGGCTACACCTTC
CASSPLRAYGYTF
>TRBD1|TRBJ1-2|.|TRBV7-3
TGTGCCAGCAGCACCCAAGACAGGGGTCGTGGCTATGGCTACACCTTC
CASSTQDRGRGYGYTF
>TRBD2|TRBJ2-2|.|TRBV7-6
TGTGCCAGCAGCTTATCCCGACGGGGGGACACCGGGGAGCTGTTTTTT
CASSLSRRGDTGELFF
>TRBD2|TRBJ2-1|once|TRBV19
TGTGCCAGTAGTAAGGGACTAGCGGGGGGGTCCGCCTACAATGAGCAGTTCTTC
CASSKGLAGGSAYNEQFF
>.|TRBJ2-7|.|TRBV5-5
TGTGCCAGCAGCTTGGCGGTGATAGCGGACTACGAGCAGTACTTC
CASSLAVIADYEQYF
>TRBD2|TRBJ2-2|.|TRBV5-1
TGCGCCAGCAGCCCTAGCGGGGCGTCCGGGGAGCTGTTTTTT
CASSPSGASGELFF
>.|TRBJ2-2|.|TRBV6-4
TGTGCCAGCAGTGACTCTGGCCCCGGGGAGCTGTTTTTT
CASSDSGPGELFF
>.|TRBJ2-3|.|TRBV6-5
TGTGCCAGCAGGGACAGCACAGATACGCAGTATTTT
CASRDSTDTQYF
>.|TRBJ2-5|.|TRBV7-9
TGTGCCACCCAAACACCGTACCAAGAGACCCAGTACTTC
CATQTPYQETQYF
>.|TRBJ1-6|.|TRBV25-1
TGTGCCAGCAGTGCGGACATAGGGAATTCACCCCTCCACTTT
CASSADIGNSPLHF
>.|TRBJ1-4|.|TRBV5-4
TGTGCCAGCAGCTTTTACAGAGGTGGAACTAATGAAAAACTGTTTTTT
CASSFYRGGTNEKLFF
>.|TRBJ1-6|once|TRBV27
TGTGCCAGCGCGCCCGGGATAACGAGCTCCTATAATTCACCCCTCCACTTT
CASAPGITSSYNSPLHF
>.|TRBJ2-1|.|TRBV7-3
TGTGCCAGCAGCTCTCAAACGAGGAAGGATGAGCAGTTCTTC
CASSSQTRKDEQFF
>TRBD1|TRBJ1-5|.|TRBV7-8
TGTGCCAGCAGCTTAGGGGACAGGGGTAGACAGCCCCAGCATTTT
CASSLGDRGRQPQHF
>.|TRBJ2-7|.|TRBV6-1
TGTGCCAGCAGTGAGAACCAGTACGAGCAGTACTTC
CASSENQYEQYF
>TRBD2|TRBJ2-3|.|TRBV4-3
TGCGCCAGCAGCCAAGATTTGCAGGGACTAAGCACAGATACGCAGTATTTT
CASSQDLQGLSTDTQYF
>.|TRBJ1-2|.|TRBV11-3
TGTGCCAGCAGCTTAGAAACCATCCTTGGAAATGGCTACACCTTC
CASSLETILGNGYTF
>TRBD1|TRBJ1-1|.|TRBV4-1
TGCGCCAGCAGCCAAGGCCACACAGGGGTGAACACTGAAGCTTTCTTT
CASSQGHTGVNTEAFF
>.|TRBJ1-4|.|TRBV28
TGTGCCAGCAGTGGCGGGGCAGGGGAAAAACTGTTTTTT
CASSGGAGEKLFF
>TRBD2|TRBJ2-7|.|TRBV13
TGTGCCAGCAGCAGCGGACTAGCGGGGGGCCTTTCCTCCTACGAGCAGTACTTC
CASSSGLAGGLSSYEQYF
>TRBD1|TRBJ1-1|few|TRBV13
TGTGCCAGCAGCGTCTTACAGGGGGCTGGAACTGAAGCTTTCTTT
CASSVLQGAGTEAFF
>.|TRBJ1-2|.|TRBV10-2
TGCGCCAGCAGTGAGCCTGCCGGGGGCGCCCATGGCTACACCTTC
CASSEPAGGAHGYTF
>.|TRBJ2-6|once|TRBV5-1
TGCGCCAGCAGCTTGGACAGCTACTCTGGGGCCAACGTCCTGACTTTC
CASSLDSYSGANVLTF
>TRBD1|TRBJ1-2|few|TRBV4-3
TGCGCCAGCAGCCAAGGGACAGGGGGTGGCTATGGCTACACCTTC
CASSQGTGGGYGYTF